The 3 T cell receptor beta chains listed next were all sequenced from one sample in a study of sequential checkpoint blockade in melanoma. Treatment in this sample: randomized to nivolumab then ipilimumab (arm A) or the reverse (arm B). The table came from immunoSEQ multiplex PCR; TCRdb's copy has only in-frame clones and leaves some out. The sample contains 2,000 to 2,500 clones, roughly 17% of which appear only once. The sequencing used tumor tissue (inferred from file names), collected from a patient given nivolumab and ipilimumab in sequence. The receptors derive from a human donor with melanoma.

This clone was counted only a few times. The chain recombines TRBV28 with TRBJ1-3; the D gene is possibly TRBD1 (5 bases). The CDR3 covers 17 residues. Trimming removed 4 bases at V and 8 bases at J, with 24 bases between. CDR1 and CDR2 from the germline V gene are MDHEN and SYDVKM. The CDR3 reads CASSSAPFHLRGDTIYF. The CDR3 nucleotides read TGTGCCAGCAGTTCCGCCCCCTTTCACTTAAGAGGGGACACCATATATTTT.

The DNA of the CDR3 is TGTGCCAGCGGCACCGTAAACTATGGCTACACCTTC. Protein sequence: CASGTVNYGYTF. The chain couples TRBV28 to TRBJ1-2; unclear D gene. CDR1 and CDR2 (germline): MDHEN, SYDVKM. V shed 8 bases and J shed 2 bases, with 9 bases lying between them. CDR3 size: 12 residues.

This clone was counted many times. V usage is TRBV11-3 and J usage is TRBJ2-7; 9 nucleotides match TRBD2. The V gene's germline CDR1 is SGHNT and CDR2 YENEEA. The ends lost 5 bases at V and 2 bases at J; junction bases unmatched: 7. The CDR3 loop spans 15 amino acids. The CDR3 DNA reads TGTGCCAGCAGCCCTAGCGGGGCCATCGCCTACGAGCAGTACTTC. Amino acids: CASSPSGAIAYEQYF.